These T cell receptor beta chains were read from a single sample in a study of T cells of healthy individuals. Using its own MiXCR run on the 5' RACE reads, TCRdb lists one record per CDR3 protein. The table has around 98,000 distinct CDR3 sequences, around 17% seen once. The source of these receptors is a human donor in good health. The CDR3 runs from the conserved cysteine through the conserved F or W. Fields, in order: J gene, V gene, clone size, CDR3 protein. Size tells how often a clone was seen (once, few, many) or the class of an expanded clone, and some rows leave it out.

TRBJ1-2 TRBV20-1 many CSAPGRSYEVYYGYTF
TRBJ1-2 TRBV20-1 - CSASHTLTLDSNYGYTF
TRBJ2-5 TRBV28 few CASSLRGGLGETQYF
TRBJ2-1 TRBV7-9 - CASSPRQGRSYNEQFF
TRBJ2-7 TRBV27 many CASTHSYEQYF
TRBJ2-3 TRBV2 many CASSEVVDTQYF
TRBJ2-3 TRBV12-5 few CASGLDGVSTDTQYF
TRBJ2-7 TRBV28 - CASSFQPGGVIYEQYF
TRBJ2-7 TRBV20-1 - CSAREADRVAREQYF
TRBJ2-4 TRBV28 - CASSVFGVGLAGNIQYF
TRBJ1-1 TRBV7-9 many CASSPKITGVSRTEAFF
TRBJ2-5 TRBV28 few CASTLAETQYF
TRBJ1-5 TRBV6-5 - CASSYRRTNQPQHF
TRBJ1-2 TRBV4-1 many CASSQPRKGAAGNYGYTF
TRBJ2-6 TRBV7-3 many CASSLGGSGANVLTF
TRBJ2-7 TRBV6-2/TRBV6-3 many CASSYDSSYEQYF
TRBJ2-1 TRBV12-3/TRBV12-4 many CASSFRTSGVNEQFF
TRBJ1-1 TRBV6-2/TRBV6-3 - CASSPGGRGGGTEAFF
TRBJ2-3 TRBV10-3 - CAITRTSTDTQYF
TRBJ2-5 TRBV7-3 - CASSLEGLAHETQYF
TRBJ2-2 TRBV5-4 - CASSSASGRNTGELFF
TRBJ2-1 TRBV29-1 - CSVPSDTNNEQFF
TRBJ1-1 TRBV4-2 few CASSRGYRMNTEAFF
TRBJ2-1 TRBV7-3 few CASSLTSGGANEQFF
TRBJ2-3 TRBV7-2 - CASSFTGTRGSTDTQYF
TRBJ2-2 TRBV5-5 - CASSERPGQSGELFF
TRBJ1-6 TRBV7-8 few CASSLYPPRVSNSPLHF